The present T cell receptor beta chain was sequenced within a study of cytomegalovirus exposure and HLA in healthy donors. This clone was seen a handful of times. The V end lost 4 bases, the J end lost 9 bases, and 19 bases lay between the germline ends. CDR3 size: 15 residues. Germline CDR1 and CDR2: LGHNA and YNFKEQ. 60 Vbeta and 13 Jbeta primers were used in PCR. Libraries were prepared by immunoSEQ multiplex PCR; TCRdb keeps only in-frame clonotypes and omits some of them. This sample has about 150,000 clones, with more than 8% found just once. This rearrangement joins TRBV4-2 to TRBJ1-5, with D possibly matching TRBD1 (5 bases). Sequenced input: PBMCs. The clonotype was recovered from a middle-aged man in good health and CMV-seronegative. The CDR3 DNA is TGTGCCAGCAGCCCAGAAGCGAGGCGCCAGGGGCCCCAGCATTTT. This codes for CASSPEARRQGPQHF.